This T cell receptor (beta chain) was sequenced in a study of CD8 T cells in Susac syndrome (dated by TCRdb to the late 2010s). Some background on the complete study: The study used repertoire sequencing to test whether antigen drove CD8+ T cell activation and differentiation in Susac syndrome. CD8+ T cell repertoire clonality was compared between about a dozen healthy donors, approximately 14 Susac syndrome patients and around 15 multiple sclerosis patients.

High-throughput TCR beta sequencing profiled peripheral blood CD8+ and CD4+ T cells from healthy donors, Susac syndrome patients and multiple sclerosis patients. The multiple sclerosis controls were treatment-naive patients who had stable or active relapsing-remitting disease and met the revised McDonald criteria. Bulk CD8+ and CD4+ T cells were purified by magnetic negative isolation, while CD8+ TEMRA cells were enriched using FACS. Blood was collected in EDTA tubes and processed within 24 hours, with PBMCs isolated through density gradient centrifugation. PBMCs intended for TCR sequencing were frozen in liquid nitrogen and were later thawed in a 37 degrees C water bath. Purity of sorted or isolated CD4+, CD8+ and CD8+ TEMRA cells was at least 90%. CDR1 and CDR2, per the germline V gene, are SGHRS and YFSETQ. Counted from cysteine to phenylalanine, this CDR3 has 12 amino acids. The CDR3 DNA has 36 bases and is translated from base 1. V and J are truncated by 2 bases and 7 bases respectively, leaving an intervening sequence of 7 bases.

About this clonotype: Its antigen is not yet known. No much larger clonotype is one base removed from it; base qualities were not supplied.

Here is what the overall study found, with its caveats: The number of individuals in the TCR sequencing and HLA analysis was recognized as being relatively small.

RNA was extracted with the RNeasy kit and roughly 0.5 to 1 ug was reverse transcribed using random hexamers. The immunoSEQ multiplex PCR assay, covering 54 Vbeta and 13 Jbeta segments, was used to amplify TCR beta CDR3 regions. To correct PCR amplification bias, a synthetic template baseline was used for both primer optimization and computational correction. Regarding the original processing steps: Only productive sequences were kept, with reads annotated to V, D and J genes according to IMGT and analyzed in immunoSEQ Analyzer. Clonality was computed as one minus Shannon entropy normalized by log2 of the number of productive unique sequences. For each patient and control, public and private clones were evaluated within the 100 most prevalent clones. A clone was defined as Susac-specific if it was absent from the healthy and MS cohorts, from over 1,000 published viral clones and from other ImmuneACCESS disease sequences. The public reads were run again by TCRdb, first through fastp at Q25 and then through MiXCR, and only productive beta chains were kept. When rows share a CDR3 protein, they turn into one entry using the most common DNA and genes. The V and J calls come from TCRdb's annotation, not from the publication. The sample table records under 85,000 distinct CDR3 sequences; around 95% of these occur just once. The ten most abundant clones make up about 0.61% of the sample.

This TCR was sampled from a human donor with multiple sclerosis. The sequenced sample consisted of CD8+ T cells from PBMCs. The sequence is built from TRBV5-1 and TRBJ2-1; a confident D gene designation cannot be given. The nucleotides are TGCGCCAGCAGCTTAGAGGCTAATGAGCAGTTCTTC. Translated, it gives CASSLEANEQFF. Outside the CDR3, residues come from the reference TRBV5-1 and TRBJ2-1 proteins, so the full variable domain is: KAGVTQTPRYLIKTRGQQVTLSCSPISGHRSVSWYQQTPGQGLQFLFEYFSETQRNKGNFPGRFSGRQFSNSRSEMNVSTLELGDSALYLCASSLEANEQFFGPGTRLTVL.